These 26 T cell receptor beta chains were all obtained from the same sample, sequenced in a study of molecular identifiers for immune sequencing clone quantification. TCRdb re-analysed the PCR reads in MiXCR, keeping a single row per CDR3 protein. In the table there are about 36,000 distinct CDR3 sequences, approximately 17% of which are singletons. Material for sequencing was naive CD8+ T cells from blood, with Jurkat cell RNA spiked in. Subset given: FACS-sorted CD8+CD4-CCR7+CD45RA+ naive T cells. All receptors come from a human donor in good health. Some libraries in this study had Jurkat cell RNA spiked in.

The V and J genes are TRBV7-6 and TRBJ2-1; D might be TRBD2 (5 bases). Trimming took 5 bases from V and 6 from J, leaving 11 bases between them. The CDR3 has 13 residues. Looked up from germline, CDR1 is SGHVS and CDR2 is FNYEAQ. The CDR3 protein is CASSREQFNEQFF. CDR3 nucleotides: TGTGCCAGCAGCCGGGAACAGTTCAATGAGCAGTTCTTC.

The chain has TRBV25-1 and TRBJ2-7; a possible D gene is TRBD1 (5 bases). In germline, CDR1 is MGHDK, CDR2 SYGVNS. The CDR3 is 11 amino acids. Trimming stripped 7 bases from V and 2 bases from J, with 6 bases between. The CDR3 protein is CASTGTYEQYF. The DNA for the CDR3 is TGTGCCAGCACAGGGACCTACGAGCAGTACTTC.

About this clonotype: Possible read error: a much larger clone is one base away. The V call is TRBV27, the J call TRBJ2-7, with TRBD1 as a possible D gene (6 bases). Germline CDR1 MNHEY, CDR2 SMNVEV (reference sequence). Trimming removed 8 bases from V and 1 base from J, with 9 bases in between. This CDR3 comprises 12 residues. In DNA, the CDR3 is TGTGCCAGCGAGGACAGTTCCTACGAGCAGTACTTC. It translates to CASEDSSYEQYF.

This clonotype has just a few counts. The chain uses TRBV10-3 and TRBJ1-1, with TRBD1 as a possible D gene (5 bases). The CDR3 totals 15 residues. The ends were cut back, 4 bases at V and 3 bases at J, with 15 bases in the middle. CDR1 and CDR2 (germline): ENHRY, SYGVKD. The CDR3 protein is CAISAARVRDTEAFF. For the CDR3, the DNA is TGTGCCATCAGTGCGGCCCGTGTCAGGGACACTGAAGCTTTCTTT.

This clonotype was found many times. The chain carries TRBV5-5 and TRBJ1-5; unclear D gene. Trimming left V 0 bases short and J 0 bases short, with 7 bases between. The CDR3 runs 15 residues. The germline gives CDR1 SGHKS, CDR2 YYEKEE (reference sequence). CDR3 amino acids: CASSLVPYSNQPQHF. CDR3 bases: TGTGCCAGCAGCTTGGTGCCCTATAGCAATCAGCCCCAGCATTTT.

The chain has TRBV4-1 and TRBJ2-7; a possible D gene is TRBD1 (6 bases). V was cut by 5 bases and J by 5 bases, with 22 bases left in between. This CDR3 is built from 16 residues. Germline assignment: CDR1 MGHRA and CDR2 YSYEKL. CDR3 sequence: CASSERGPGAPHEQYF. CDR3 sequence (DNA): TGCGCCAGCAGCGAAAGAGGCCCAGGGGCCCCCCACGAGCAGTACTTC.

The chain is built from TRBV7-2 and TRBJ2-1, with no clear D. Germline CDR1 is SGHTA and CDR2 is FQGNSA. The ends were cut back, 4 bases at V and 7 bases at J, with 17 bases in the middle. This CDR3 has 15 amino acids. The CDR3 sequence: CASSSSGSRYNEQFF. The CDR3 nucleotides are TGTGCCAGCAGCTCCAGTGGCAGTCGGTATAATGAGCAGTTCTTC.

The sample holds many counts of this clonotype. The CDR3 sequence is CASRGLNTGELFF. CDR3 bases: TGTGCCAGCAGAGGGCTTAACACCGGGGAGCTGTTTTTT. The J gene is TRBJ2-2, the V gene TRBV6-5, with no clear D. The germline V and J ends were trimmed by 6 bases and 2 bases, with 7 bases remaining between them. This CDR3 has 13 residues. Germline-derived CDR1 and CDR2 are MNHEY and SVGAGI.

This clonotype has a count of ten or more. The chain joins TRBV9 to TRBJ2-7; TRBD2 matches at 8 bases. The CDR3 is 15 amino acids. The ends lost 0 bases at V and 1 base at J; junction bases unmatched: 3. Germline V gene data show CDR1 as SGDLS and CDR2 as YYNGEE. CDR3 sequence reads: CASSVGSGGSYEQYF. CDR3 nucleotide sequence: TGTGCCAGCAGCGTAGGCAGCGGGGGATCCTACGAGCAGTACTTC.

The J gene is TRBJ2-3, the V gene TRBV2; D is ambiguous. Trimming took off 8 bases at V and 2 bases at J, with 11 bases between the two ends. The CDR3 has 13 amino acids. Germline lookup yields CDR1 SNHLY and CDR2 FYNNEI. The CDR3 sequence is CASGVVTTDTQYF. The DNA for the CDR3 is TGTGCCAGCGGTGTTGTTACCACAGATACGCAGTATTTT.

Remarks on this clonotype: Given a much more abundant clone one base away, this may be a read error. The rearrangement uses TRBV20-1 and TRBJ2-7, with D perhaps matching TRBD2 (6 bases). CDR3 length equals 13 residues. Trimming took 3 bases from V and 3 from J, leaving 12 bases between them. Germline CDR1 and CDR2: DFQATT and SNEGSKA (reference sequence). CDR3 bases: TGCAGTGCTAGTACGGGAGAGAGCTACGAGCAGTACTTC. This gives the protein CSASTGESYEQYF.

This clonotype was counted at least ten times. This rearrangement joins TRBV29-1 to TRBJ2-1; D is possibly TRBD2 (5 bases). Germline CDR1 SQVTM, CDR2 ANQGSEA. V was clipped by 3 bases and J by 5 bases, with 8 bases between them. The CDR3 has 12 residues. The CDR3 protein is CSVDEGDNEQFF. CDR3 bases: TGCAGCGTTGATGAGGGTGACAATGAGCAGTTCTTC.

This clonotype was observed many times. The chain recombines TRBV9 with TRBJ1-4, with a possible D match to TRBD1 (5 bases). The germline V and J ends were trimmed by 3 bases and 10 bases, with 7 bases remaining between them. The CDR3 loop spans 11 amino acids. CDR1 SGDLS and CDR2 YYNGEE come from the germline V gene. CDR3 loop: CASSAGTKLFF. In DNA, the CDR3 is TGTGCCAGCAGCGCTGGGACAAAACTGTTTTTT.

This clonotype was counted many times. V and J are TRBV7-9 and TRBJ2-7, with D unclear. The V gene's germline CDR1 is SEHNR and CDR2 FQNEAQ (reference sequence). Deletions cut 2 bases from V and 6 bases from J, with 8 bases between. This CDR3 has 12 amino acids. Written as DNA, the CDR3 is TGTGCCAGCAGCTTACGGGCCCTCGAGCAGTACTTC. This translates into CASSLRALEQYF.

This clonotype was detected many times. This CDR3 reads CASSGRTGTDTQYF. CDR3 DNA: TGTGCCAGCAGTGGAAGGACAGGCACAGATACGCAGTATTTT. The V and J genes are TRBV12-3 or TRBV12-4 and TRBJ2-3; D might be TRBD1 (6 bases). The CDR3 runs to 14 residues. Trimming stripped 5 bases from V and 1 base from J, with 10 bases between.

In this sample, this clonotype turned up many times. Written as DNA, the CDR3 is TGCGCCAGCAGCCAGAGAATGACAGTGAACACTGAAGCTTTCTTT. Translation: CASSQRMTVNTEAFF. This sequence joins TRBV4-1 and TRBJ1-1; a weak D match, TRBD1 (5 bases). The CDR3 has 15 residues. Germline CDR1 and CDR2: MGHRA and YSYEKL. Trimming took off 3 bases at V and 0 bases at J, with 11 bases between the two ends.

This clonotype was detected many times. The V call is TRBV6-5, the J call TRBJ2-1; 7 positions match TRBD2. Trimming cost V 2 bases and J 4 bases; bases outside gene matches: 8. Germline loops: CDR1 MNHEY, CDR2 SVGAGI. There are 16 residues in the CDR3. For the CDR3, the DNA is TGTGCCAGCAGTTACCCAAGGGTAGCGGGTTACAATGAGCAGTTCTTC. Translation: CASSYPRVAGYNEQFF.

This clonotype has a count of ten or more. The V gene is TRBV20-1, the J gene TRBJ2-7; D unresolved. CDR1 DFQATT and CDR2 SNEGSKA come from the germline V gene (reference sequence). Trimming pared 5 bases from V and 6 bases from J, leaving 17 bases between. The CDR3 is made up of 13 amino acids. The CDR3 loop reads CSAASPPAREQYF. Written as DNA, the CDR3 is TGCAGTGCTGCCTCCCCTCCTGCCCGCGAGCAGTACTTC.

This clonotype was seen only a few times. The CDR3 nucleotides are TGCAGCGCAGGTACCCCTCTCGGCGAGCAGTACTTC. Translation gives CSAGTPLGEQYF. J is TRBJ2-7 and V is TRBV29-1; D uncertain. Looked up from germline, CDR1 is SQVTM and CDR2 is ANQGSEA. This CDR3 contains 12 residues. V lost 7 bases and J lost 6, with 16 bases in between.

This clonotype has a count of ten or more. One end of the junction varies from germline; a read error may be responsible. The chain has TRBV6-6 and TRBJ2-1, with 7 bases matching TRBD1. The CDR3 is 11 residues long. The germline V gene has CDR1 MNHNY and CDR2 SVGAGI (reference sequence). Here the CDR3 reads CASSPGQDLWF. For the CDR3, the DNA is TGTGCCAGCAGTCCTGGACAGGACTTGTGGTTC.

Note on this clonotype: One base away lies a much larger clone, so this may be a sequencing read error. The V and J genes are TRBV5-6 and TRBJ2-2; 12 bases are a match to TRBD1. The V gene end was trimmed by 4 bases and the J gene end by 5 bases; junction bases not matched to a gene: 6. The germline CDR1 and CDR2 sequences are SGHDT and YYEEEE. The CDR3 is 16 amino acids. This CDR3 is CASSRGTGGFTGELFF. For the CDR3, the DNA is TGTGCCAGCAGCCGGGGGACAGGGGGCTTTACCGGGGAGCTGTTTTTT.

This clonotype occurred a few times. The genes are TRBV6-2 or TRBV6-3 and TRBJ2-7; TRBD2 might be the D (5 bases). Trimming took off 8 bases at V and 0 bases at J, with 8 bases between the two ends. Germline values: CDR1 MNHEY, CDR2 SVGEGT. The CDR3 covers 12 residues. The CDR3 DNA reads TGTGCCAGCCTCGGGAACTCCTACGAGCAGTACTTC. It yields the protein CASLGNSYEQYF.

This chain uses TRBV12-3 or TRBV12-4 with TRBJ1-5, with a weak D call TRBD1 (6 bases). The ends were cut back, 1 base at V and 5 bases at J, with 21 bases in the middle. The CDR3 is 18 residues long. CDR3: CASSLGNRVIVTDQPQHF. The DNA of the CDR3 is TGTGCCAGCAGTTTAGGGAACAGGGTAATCGTGACAGATCAGCCCCAGCATTTT.

The rearrangement uses TRBV3-2 and TRBJ2-7; the DNA was not compared with TRBD1, the D call given in the table. TRBV3-2 is listed as a pseudogene. The length of the CDR3 is 15 residues. CDR3: CASSHSRDRGHEQYF. Written as DNA, the CDR3 is TGTGCCAGCAGCCACAGCCGGGACAGGGGCCACGAGCAGTACTTC.

This clonotype was seen ten or more times. J is TRBJ2-7 and V is TRBV7-2; no clear D. This CDR3 has 11 residues. Germline CDR1 and CDR2: SGHTA and FQGNSA. The V gene lost 3 bases and the J gene lost 3 bases, with 3 bases spanning the gap. This CDR3 is CASSFVYEQYF. In DNA, the CDR3 is TGTGCCAGCAGCTTCGTCTACGAGCAGTACTTC.

This clonotype was seen more than once but under ten times. This chain connects TRBV2 to TRBJ2-7; 7 nucleotides agree with TRBD2. CDR3 size: 15 residues. The ends lost 0 bases at V and 3 bases at J; junction bases unmatched: 5. Germline V gene sequence: CDR1 SNHLY, CDR2 FYNNEI. Here the CDR3 reads CASSEAMGLNYEQYF. The CDR3 bases are TGTGCCAGCAGTGAAGCGATGGGACTAAACTACGAGCAGTACTTC.